This T cell receptor (beta chain) was retrieved from a study of blood T cells in healthy people across ages. Study conclusions and caveats: Naive T cell percentage by flow cytometry tracked strongly with beta diversity.

This CDR3 has 16 amino acids. Germline V gives CDR1 SGHVS, CDR2 FNYEAQ. Germline trimming cut 5 bases from V and 3 bases from J; bases unmatched to any gene: 9. To note about this clonotype: The antigen remains undetermined.

There were healthy Caucasian individuals from Russia, aged roughly 6 to 100, serving as donors. A second PCR, run for about 7 to 11 cycles, used a sample-barcoded 5' primer plus a J-beta primer mix. All samples yielded 2.5 million or more CDR3-containing paired-end reads. TCRdb reanalysed the 5' RACE reads using MiXCR and keeps one entry per CDR3 protein. The profile shows about 1.6 million distinct CDR3 sequences, roughly 30% of them singletons. The receptor comes from a woman aged 25-40 years in good health. Source material: blood. This chain links TRBV7-6 with TRBJ2-7, with 11 positions matching TRBD2. In DNA, the CDR3 is TGTGCCAGCAGCGTAGTACTAGCGGGAGCAGGCTACGAGCAGTACTTC. It encodes CASSVVLAGAGYEQYF.